The entry that follows covers one T cell receptor beta chain sequence. This sample is drawn from a study of blood T cell repertoires in COVID-19. Study context: Sources were T cells, B-cell-depleted T cells, or PBMCs; the material itself was cDNA or gDNA.

V was trimmed by 1 base and J by 0 bases, leaving 5 bases between them. The germline gives CDR1 SGHRS, CDR2 YFSETQ. The CDR3 is 15 residues long. Source study methods: Reference gene primer amplification in the assay estimated nucleated cell counts. Sequenced by immunoSEQ multiplex PCR; TCRdb stores in-frame clones only, minus some. V and J calls and clone size are given by that table; D and trimming were obtained from the DNA. Among some 200,000 clones listed, about four fifths were seen once. The sequenced sample consisted of peripheral blood. The chain is built from TRBV5-1 and TRBJ2-6; D remains unclear. The clonotype originates from a human donor with acute or convalescent COVID-19. The donor label of this sample is uncertain. The DNA for the CDR3 is TGCGCCAGCAGCTTGCCGAGCTCTGGGGCCAACGTCCTGACTTTC. Protein product: CASSLPSSGANVLTF.